The T cell receptor beta chain described here comes from a study of monozygotic twins with inflammatory bowel disease. The blood volume drawn from each donor was roughly 2.5 ml. Each UMI harboured a 6-nucleotide sample barcode and was appended via template switching. Following a re-call of the 5' RACE reads, TCRdb has one entry per CDR3 protein and lacks DNA. This sample's clone table lists 90,000 to 110,000 distinct CDR3 sequences. CDR1 and CDR2 from the germline V gene are MRHNA and SNTAGT. CDR3 length equals 12 residues. Sequencing input: blood. The chain uses TRBV6-4 and TRBJ2-2. The receptor comes from a human donor with ulcerative colitis or Crohn's disease, or a healthy co-twin of an affected twin (not recorded which). CDR3 region: CASSGPTGELFF.